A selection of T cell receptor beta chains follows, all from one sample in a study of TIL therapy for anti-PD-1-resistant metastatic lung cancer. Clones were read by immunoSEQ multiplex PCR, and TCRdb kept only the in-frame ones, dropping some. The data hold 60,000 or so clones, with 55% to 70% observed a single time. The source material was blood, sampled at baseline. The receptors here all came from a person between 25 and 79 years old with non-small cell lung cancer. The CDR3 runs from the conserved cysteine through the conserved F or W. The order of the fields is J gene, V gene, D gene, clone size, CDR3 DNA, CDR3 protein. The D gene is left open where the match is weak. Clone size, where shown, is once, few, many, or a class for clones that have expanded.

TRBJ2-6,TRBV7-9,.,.,TGTGCCAGCAGCACAGGGTCTGGGGCCAACGTCCTGACTTTC,CASSTGSGANVLTF
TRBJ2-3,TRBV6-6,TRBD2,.,TGTGCCACCCAACGGGTAGCGGGGGGGACCAGGGGCACGCAGTATTTT,CATQRVAGGTRGTQYF
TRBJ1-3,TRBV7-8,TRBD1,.,TGTGCCAGCAGCTTAATAGGGACAGGGGCGTTTGGCTCTGGAAACACCATATATTTT,CASSLIGTGAFGSGNTIYF
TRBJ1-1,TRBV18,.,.,TGTGCCAGCTCAGCCCAGGGTACTGAAGCTTTCTTT,CASSAQGTEAFF
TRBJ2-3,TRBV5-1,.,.,TGCGCCAGCAGCTCACTATCCGGGGAAGATACGCAGTATTTT,CASSSLSGEDTQYF
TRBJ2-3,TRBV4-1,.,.,TGCGCCAGCAGCCAAGGGTCCCCAGGGGGAGGGGATACGCAGTATTTT,CASSQGSPGGGDTQYF
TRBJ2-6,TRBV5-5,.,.,TGTGCCAGCAGCTTGTCGATCAGTCGCTCTGGGGCCAACGTCCTGACTTTC,CASSLSISRSGANVLTF
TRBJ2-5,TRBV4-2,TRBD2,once,TGTGCCAGCAGCCGGGGACTAGAGAGTGAAGAGACCCAGTACTTC,CASSRGLESEETQYF
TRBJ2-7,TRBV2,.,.,TGTGCCAGCAAGGTGGCAGGCGAGCAGTACTTC,CASKVAGEQYF
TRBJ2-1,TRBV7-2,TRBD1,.,TGTGCCAGCAGCCAAGACAGGGGGAGTTACAATGAGCAGTTCTTC,CASSQDRGSYNEQFF
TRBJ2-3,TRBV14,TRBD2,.,TGTGCCAGCAGCCAAGGCAGCGGGGGGCCTCGGAGTACGCAGTATTTT,CASSQGSGGPRSTQYF
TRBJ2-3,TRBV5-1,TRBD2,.,TGCGCCAGCAGACCAAACCCGGGACTAGCGGGAGTAGATACGCAGTATTTT,CASRPNPGLAGVDTQYF
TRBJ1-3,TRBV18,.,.,TGTGCCAGCGCGGGTTTTGGAAACACCATATATTTT,CASAGFGNTIYF
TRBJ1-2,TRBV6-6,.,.,TGTGCCAGCAGTTACTCTGGGGGGTGGACGGGCTACACCTTC,CASSYSGGWTGYTF
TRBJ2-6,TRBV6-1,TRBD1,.,TGTGCCAGCAGTGGTAGGACAGGCCGGTTTTCTGGGGCCAACGTCCTGACTTTC,CASSGRTGRFSGANVLTF
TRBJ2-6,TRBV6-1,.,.,TGTGCCAGCAGTGAACAAGGGGGCTCTGGGGCCAACGTCCTGACTTTC,CASSEQGGSGANVLTF
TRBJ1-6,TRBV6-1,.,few,TGTGCCAGCAACCGGGACGGGAAGCCTCTTTCACCCCTCCACTTT,CASNRDGKPLSPLHF
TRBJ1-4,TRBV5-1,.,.,TGCGCCAGCAGCCCCCGGCAGAGTAATGAAAAACTGTTTTTT,CASSPRQSNEKLFF
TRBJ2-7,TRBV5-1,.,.,TGCGCCAGCAGCTTGGGGCCACAGGCTTTATCCTACGAGCAGTACTTC,CASSLGPQALSYEQYF
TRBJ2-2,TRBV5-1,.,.,TGCGCCAGCAGCTTAAAGGCCGGGAACACCGGGGAGCTGTTTTTT,CASSLKAGNTGELFF
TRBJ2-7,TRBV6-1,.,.,TGTGCCAGCAGTGAATTATACCGGTTCTACGAGCAGTACTTC,CASSELYRFYEQYF
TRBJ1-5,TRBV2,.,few,TGTGCCAGCAGTCCCCTGAGGGGGGATCAGCCCCAGCATTTT,CASSPLRGDQPQHF
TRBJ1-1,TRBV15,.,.,TGTGCCACCAGCAGAGGACGAACGGGGGACGCTTTCTTT,CATSRGRTGDAFF
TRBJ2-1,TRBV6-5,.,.,TGTGCCAGCAGTCTTGCCCTGTTGGGTGAGCAGTTCTTC,CASSLALLGEQFF
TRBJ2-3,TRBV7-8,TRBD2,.,TGTGCCAGCATCCTCACCCTAGTCGGGGGGGGGTCAGATACGCAGTATTTT,CASILTLVGGGSDTQYF
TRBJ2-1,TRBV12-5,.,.,TGTGCTAGTGGGGAGGGGGAGAGCTCCTACAATGAGCAGTTCTTC,CASGEGESSYNEQFF
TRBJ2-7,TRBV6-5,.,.,TGTGCCAGCAGTCCCTCGGTCGGACAGTCCTACGAGCAGTACTTC,CASSPSVGQSYEQYF
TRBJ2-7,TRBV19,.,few,TGTGCCAGTAGTCCCCGGCGCCCTGGCTCCTACGAGCAGTACTTC,CASSPRRPGSYEQYF
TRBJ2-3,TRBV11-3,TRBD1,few,TGTGCCAGCAGCCCGAGGACAGGGGGATTCACAGATACGCAGTATTTT,CASSPRTGGFTDTQYF
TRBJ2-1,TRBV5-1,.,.,TGCGCCAGCAGTACCCAGGGAATCAATGAGCAGTTCTTC,CASSTQGINEQFF
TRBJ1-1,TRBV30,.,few,TGTGCCTGGACAGGGTTTACGGGCGCTGAAGCTTTCTTT,CAWTGFTGAEAFF
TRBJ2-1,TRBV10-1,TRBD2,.,TGCGCCAGCAGCGGGGGGGCCGATGAGCAGTTCTTC,CASSGGADEQFF
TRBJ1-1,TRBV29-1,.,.,TGCAGCGTAGTCTCCGGGCAAAACACTGAAGCTTTCTTT,CSVVSGQNTEAFF
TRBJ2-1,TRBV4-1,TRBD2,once,TGCGCCAGCAGCCCTAGCGGGGGTTCCTACAATGAGCAGTTCTTC,CASSPSGGSYNEQFF
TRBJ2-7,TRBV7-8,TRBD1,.,TGTGCCAGCAGCTTAGCGACAGGGCTGGGCTACGAGCAGTACTTC,CASSLATGLGYEQYF
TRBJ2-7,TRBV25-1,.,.,TGTGCCAGCAGTGAAGTTAAAAGCGGTAGCTCCTACGAGCAGTACTTC,CASSEVKSGSSYEQYF
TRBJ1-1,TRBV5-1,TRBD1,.,TGCGCCAGCAGCTTGGGCATCGATTTTCAGGGGGGACGAGAAGCTTTCTTT,CASSLGIDFQGGREAFF
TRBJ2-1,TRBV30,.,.,TGTGCCTGGAGTGGGGCGAGCTGGAATGAGCAGTTCTTC,CAWSGASWNEQFF
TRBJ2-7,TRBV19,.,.,TGTGCCAGTAGCGGCCGCGGAAGTTTCTACGAGCAGTACTTC,CASSGRGSFYEQYF
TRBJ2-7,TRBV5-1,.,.,TGCGCCAGCAGCTTGGATCCTAGCTCCTACGAGCAGTACTTC,CASSLDPSSYEQYF
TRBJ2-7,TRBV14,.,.,TGTGCCAGCAGCCAAGGAGGACCCGATGGGGAGCAGTACTTC,CASSQGGPDGEQYF
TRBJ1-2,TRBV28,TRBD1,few,TGTGCCAGCAGCGGACAGGGGGCAAACTATGGCTACACCTTC,CASSGQGANYGYTF
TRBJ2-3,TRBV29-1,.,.,TGCAGCGTTGCCCAGGGACTTGTAGGCACAGATACGCAGTATTTT,CSVAQGLVGTDTQYF
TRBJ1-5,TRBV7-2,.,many,TGTGCCAGCAGCTCAGATCATCAGCCCCAGCATTTT,CASSSDHQPQHF
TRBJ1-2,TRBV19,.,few,TGTGCCAGTCAGTACGGGGCTGGCTACACCTTC,CASQYGAGYTF
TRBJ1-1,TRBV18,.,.,TGTGCCAGCTCACCGTGGGGGGGCACTGAAGCTTTCTTT,CASSPWGGTEAFF
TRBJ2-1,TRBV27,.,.,TGTGCCAGCAGTTTAGCGGGGACGTACAATGAGCAGTTCTTC,CASSLAGTYNEQFF
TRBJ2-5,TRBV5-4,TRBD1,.,TGTGCCAGCAGCTCGAGCCGACAGGGTGGAGAGACCCAGTACTTC,CASSSSRQGGETQYF
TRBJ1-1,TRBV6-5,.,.,TGTGCCAGCAGAATGAAGATGTGGGGCACTGAAGCTTTCTTT,CASRMKMWGTEAFF
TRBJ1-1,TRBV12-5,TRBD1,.,TGTGCTAGTGGGCCGATGGGTTCCGGGACAGGTGAAGCTTTCTTT,CASGPMGSGTGEAFF
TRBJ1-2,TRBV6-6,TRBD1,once,TGTGCCAGCAGGCAGGGACAGGAACGAGGCTACACCTTC,CASRQGQERGYTF
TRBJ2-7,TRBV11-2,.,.,TGTGCCAGCAGGCGACTCCCGGGCGAGCAGTACTTC,CASRRLPGEQYF
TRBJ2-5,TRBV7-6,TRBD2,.,TGTGCCAGCAGCCCATGGGGGGGAACGGGGAGCCAAGAGACCCAGTACTTC,CASSPWGGTGSQETQYF
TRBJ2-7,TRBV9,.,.,TGTGCCAGCAGCGGGTCCACTGGGGGTGAGCAGTACTTC,CASSGSTGGEQYF
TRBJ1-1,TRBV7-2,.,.,TGTGCCAGCAGCTTTGGGGGCGCAAGGACTGAAGCTTTCTTT,CASSFGGARTEAFF
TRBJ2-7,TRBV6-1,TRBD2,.,TGTGCCAGCAGCAGACTAGCGGGAGTTTGGGAGCAGTACTTC,CASSRLAGVWEQYF
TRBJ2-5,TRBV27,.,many,TGTGCCAGCAGTTTATCATCCGAGACACCGTCTGGGACCCAGTACTTC,CASSLSSETPSGTQYF
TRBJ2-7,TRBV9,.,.,TGTGCCAGCAGCGTAGAAGGCAGTTCTGGGGAGCAGTACTTC,CASSVEGSSGEQYF
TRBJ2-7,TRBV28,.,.,TGTGCCAGCACCACCCCCGGAGGCAGCTCCTACGAGCAGTACTTC,CASTTPGGSSYEQYF
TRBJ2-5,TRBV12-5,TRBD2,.,TGTGCTAGTGCTACTAGCGGGGACCAAGAGACCCAGTACTTC,CASATSGDQETQYF